The T cell receptor (beta chain) under discussion was sequenced for a study of CD8+ T cells in alopecia areata (dated by TCRdb to 2016 to 2019). Broadly, across the study: The treated patients, all with moderate-to-severe alopecia areata, were enrolled in an open-label pilot trial of oral tofacitinib given at 5 to 10 mg twice daily. Tofacitinib was administered for 6 to 18 months, and 6 months of follow-up off drug were then conducted to assess delayed response and recurrence. The study used high-throughput TCRbeta sequencing to examine T cell clonal expansion in alopecia areata, in both the C3H/HeJ mouse model and human patients. Scalp tissue and sorted CD4+ and CD8+ peripheral blood T cells from patchy and totalis/universalis alopecia areata patients and from healthy controls were covered by human TCRbeta sequencing. Tofacitinib-treated patients had biopsies at baseline and at 4 and 24 weeks of treatment, with a later scalp biopsy in several patients. Scalp clonality was compared among normal scalp (n=4), patchy alopecia areata scalp (n=8), and alopecia totalis/universalis scalp (n=8). RNA was extracted with the PAXgene miRNA kit for fixed scalp, the miRNeasy kit for PBMCs, and the RNeasy kit for mouse skin. Amplification of TCRbeta CDR3 regions was done by immunoSEQ multiplex PCR using 35 Vbeta forward primers and 13 Jbeta reverse primers.

Concerning this clone itself: What this receptor recognizes is not known. Base qualities are not provided; no much larger clone lies one nucleotide away.

On the study overall, not on this receptor specifically: Unlike mouse skin, which is dominated by gammadelta T cells, normal human skin has resident alphabeta T cells that are also sequenced, and this complicates analysis of the scalp TCR repertoire. Higher clonality and more expanded CD8+ clones were observed in lesional scalp than in normal scalp, particularly in alopecia totalis/universalis, a finding suggestive of antigenic drive. Shared TCR sequences between patients were less evident than in mice, which may be partly attributable to HLA diversity in the patient population.

The time point label here, explained by the study, means: baseline before oral tofacitinib. Peripheral blood and lesional scalp punch biopsies were obtained from patients with alopecia areata. After PBMCs were isolated by density centrifugation and stained for CD3, CD4 and CD8, a FACSAria was used to sort CD4+ and CD8+ T cells. Its CDR3 holds 15 amino acids, cysteine through phenylalanine. Only the CDR3 DNA is retained, 45 bases long and in frame from the first base. Based on the germline V gene, the CDR1 and CDR2 sequences are SGHTA and FQGNSA. V and J are truncated by 5 bases and 6 bases respectively, leaving an intervening sequence of 14 bases. Receptors were amplified or captured by the immunoSEQ multiplex PCR assay. For TCR sequencing, RNA was extracted from every sample and reverse transcribed into cDNA to serve as template. SuperScript III was used to make first-strand cDNA, primed with a 2:1 mix of oligo-dT and random hexamers. A synthetic immune receptor repertoire was used to measure amplification bias, and any remaining bias was corrected computationally. On the authors' methods: After raw reads were preprocessed to remove errors, the CDR3 was defined following IMGT conventions as running from the conserved cysteine to phenylalanine. Clonality was calculated as 1 minus Shannon entropy normalized by log2 of the number of productive unique TCRs. Scalp TCRbeta sequences were cross-referenced with sorted blood CD4 and CD8 repertoires so that the CD4 or CD8 identity of scalp clones could be inferred. The source is immuneACCESS, and TCRdb retained only in-frame sequences with V and J called. Part of the clones is not carried over; for the studies checked, unresolved V genes explain less than half of this, and the remainder is unexplained. D and trimming come from the DNA, and the V and J calls and clone size come from that table. Counted in this sample were 200,000 to 250,000 clones; less than 80% of them appeared once. The ten largest clones represent 1.2% of the sample.

The V and J segments used are TRBV7-2 and TRBJ1-6, with a weak D call of TRBD1 (6 bases match). The sequence came from a human donor with alopecia areata. This sample comprised CD4+ T cells sorted from blood, obtained at week 0. The nucleotide sequence is TGTGCCAGCAGCCCACTGGGCAGGGGTAATTCACCCCTCCACTTT. This sequence encodes CASSPLGRGNSPLHF. The CDR3, completed at both ends by the reference TRBV7-2 and TRBJ1-6 genes, gives the full variable domain GAGVSQSPSNKVTEKGKDVELRCDPISGHTALYWYRQSLGQGLEFLIYFQGNSAPDKSGLPSDRFSAERTGGSVSTLTIQRTQQEDSAVYLCASSPLGRGNSPLHFGNGTRLTVT.